The following is a T cell receptor beta chain sequence with its context. Antigen: not known. The data originate from a study of cytomegalovirus exposure and HLA in healthy donors. Germline V gene data show CDR1 as SGDLS and CDR2 as YYNGEE. This CDR3 region has 16 residues. J was trimmed by 2 bases and V by 4 bases; bases with no gene match: 9. With 60 Vbeta and 13 Jbeta primers, the PCR was carried out. Repertoires were generated with immunoSEQ multiplex PCR, while TCRdb's copy carries only in-frame clones and drops some. The sample lists under 150,000 clones, around 63% occurring once. The study, taken as a whole, reports: As immune exposure information, only CMV serostatus was available. Association with HLA alleles at 0.05 false discovery rate was found for approximately 18,000 TCR beta sequences in a later analysis. The majority of TCR sequences were rare, yet some public TCRs appeared in many donors. When analyzed later, a missense DCLRE1C variant was found to be linked to TCR beta V- and J-gene trimming.

The source material was PBMCs. The origin of this receptor is a man between 35 and 55 years old in good health and CMV-seropositive. V is TRBV9 and J is TRBJ1-1; 9 nucleotides match TRBD1. CDR3 coding DNA: TGTGCCAGCAGCCCGGGGACAGGGCGACCCAACACTGAAGCTTTCTTT. Translated, it gives CASSPGTGRPNTEAFF.